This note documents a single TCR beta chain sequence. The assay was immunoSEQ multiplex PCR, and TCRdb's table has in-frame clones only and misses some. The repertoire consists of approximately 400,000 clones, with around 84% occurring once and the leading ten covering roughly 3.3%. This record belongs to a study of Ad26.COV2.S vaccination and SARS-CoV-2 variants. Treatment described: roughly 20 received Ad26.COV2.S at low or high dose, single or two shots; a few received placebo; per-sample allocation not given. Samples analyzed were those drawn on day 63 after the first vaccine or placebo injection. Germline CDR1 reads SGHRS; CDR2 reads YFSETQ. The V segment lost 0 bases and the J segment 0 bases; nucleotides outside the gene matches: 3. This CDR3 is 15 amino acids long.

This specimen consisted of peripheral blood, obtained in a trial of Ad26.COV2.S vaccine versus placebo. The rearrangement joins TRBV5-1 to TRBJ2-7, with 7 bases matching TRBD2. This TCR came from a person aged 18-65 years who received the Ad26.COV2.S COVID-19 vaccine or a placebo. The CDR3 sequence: CASSLGLAVSYEQYF. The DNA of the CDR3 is TGCGCCAGCAGCTTGGGGCTAGCGGTCTCCTACGAGCAGTACTTC.